Detailed here is one T cell receptor (beta chain). CDR1 SGHRS and CDR2 YFSETQ come from the germline V gene. The CDR3 is 17 amino acids. J gave up 3 bases and V 3 bases, and 13 bases lay outside the gene matches. The data were obtained in a study of control samples from healthy donors and cancer patients. Here immunoSEQ multiplex PCR was the method, and the copy in TCRdb shows in-frame clones only, minus some. This sample carries about 61,000 clones, roughly 90% of them seen once, and the ten largest clones take around 6%. This chain joins TRBV5-1 and TRBJ2-3, with TRBD1 matching 7 bases. The origin of this receptor is a man in his sixties with colorectal cancer. The sequenced sample was PBMCs. The CDR3 is CASSSTGQSLATDTQYF. DNA for the CDR3: TGCGCCAGCAGCTCAACGGGACAGTCCTTAGCGACAGATACGCAGTATTTT.